A selection of T cell receptor beta chains follows, all from one sample in a study of T-cell memory formation after mild COVID-19. TCRdb analysed the 5' RACE reads with MiXCR anew, one entry per CDR3 protein. The sample shows 170,000 or so distinct CDR3 sequences, about a fifth of them seen only once. The specimen sequenced was PBMCs or a T cell subset sorted from them (not recorded which). Receptors were obtained from an adult woman who had mild COVID-19 (a few samples of this study predate the infection). Cell type and time point are not known. Both conserved end residues are part of each CDR3. D genes are given only for firm matches. Only some rows state a clone size, as once, few, many or a class for expanded clones.

V	J	D	size	DNA	CDR3
TRBV24-1	TRBJ2-3	NA	NA	TGTGCCACCAGTGATTTGGAAAGGGGCGACACAGATACGCAGTATTTT	CATSDLERGDTDTQYF
TRBV7-6	TRBJ2-7	NA	few	TGTGCCAGCAGCCCGGGACTTTTCAGCTCCTACGAGCAGTACTTC	CASSPGLFSSYEQYF
TRBV4-3	TRBJ2-1	TRBD2	NA	TGCGCCAGCAGCCAAGATCAAGCGGGAAGCTCCTACAATGAGCAGTTCTTC	CASSQDQAGSSYNEQFF
TRBV11-2	TRBJ2-1	NA	NA	TGTGCCAGCAGCTTAGGACGGGGACCCTCCTACAATGAGCAGTTCTTC	CASSLGRGPSYNEQFF
TRBV12-5	TRBJ1-1	NA	few	TGTGCTAGTGGTTTAGACGGGATGAACACTGAAGCTTTCTTT	CASGLDGMNTEAFF
TRBV7-3	TRBJ1-1	NA	NA	TGTGCCAGCAGCCTTATGTTGTGGGGCGAAGCTTTCTTT	CASSLMLWGEAFF
TRBV29-1	TRBJ2-7	NA	few	TGCAGCGCGGCCGGGGGTCCGGGGGCCTACGAGCAGTACTTC	CSAAGGPGAYEQYF
TRBV5-6	TRBJ2-5	NA	few	TGTGCCAGCAGCTTGGGGGGGGGCCGACTTTCCAGAGAGACCCAGTACTTC	CASSLGGGRLSRETQYF
TRBV7-9	TRBJ1-1	NA	many	TGTGCCAGCAGCTTAGCCATGAACACTGAAGCTTTCTTT	CASSLAMNTEAFF
TRBV7-8	TRBJ2-1	NA	NA	TGTGCCAGCAGCTTAAGAAAGGGGGAGGGCCTGGTAGATGAGCAGTTCTTC	CASSLRKGEGLVDEQFF
TRBV7-9	TRBJ2-1	TRBD1	few	TGTGCCAGCAGCTTAGTCACAGGGGCCAATGAGCAGTTCTTC	CASSLVTGANEQFF
TRBV7-8	TRBJ2-1	NA	NA	TGTGCCAGCAGCCCGTACGGGGCGAGCTCCTACAATGAGCAGTTCTTC	CASSPYGASSYNEQFF
TRBV5-1	TRBJ2-2	NA	many	TGCGCCAGCAGCTTGGGACTAGAAGGCGGGGAGCTGTTTTTT	CASSLGLEGGELFF
TRBV7-8	TRBJ2-7	TRBD2	NA	TGTGCCAGCAGGGGGGGGGTGGACTCCTCCTACGAGCAGTACTTC	CASRGGVDSSYEQYF
TRBV7-8	TRBJ2-7	TRBD1	NA	TGTGCCAGCAGCTCGCCCGGGACAGGGGCCTACGAGCAGTACTTC	CASSSPGTGAYEQYF
TRBV27	TRBJ2-7	TRBD2	NA	TGTGCCAGCAGTTTATGGGGGAGGGCCCACGAGCAGTACTTC	CASSLWGRAHEQYF
TRBV9	TRBJ1-1	NA	NA	TGTGCCAGCAGCGTAGTATCGGGGAACACTGAAGCTTTCTTT	CASSVVSGNTEAFF
TRBV9	TRBJ1-1	NA	NA	TGTGCCAGCAGCGTAGATTGGGTCAACACTGAAGCTTTCTTT	CASSVDWVNTEAFF
TRBV19	TRBJ2-7	NA	once	TGTGCCAGTAGTATAGCGGATGGGGGAGGCGAGCAGTACTTC	CASSIADGGGEQYF
TRBV6-5	TRBJ2-2	TRBD1	NA	TGTGCCAGCCGACTGACAGGGTATGGGGAGCTGTTTTTT	CASRLTGYGELFF
TRBV19	TRBJ1-1	NA	NA	TGTGCCAGTAGTATAACTACGGCCCAAGGGGCTTTCTTT	CASSITTAQGAFF
TRBV29-1	TRBJ2-3	NA	NA	TGCAGCGTTCGAACAGCGAACTCAGATACGCAGTATTTT	CSVRTANSDTQYF
TRBV29-1	TRBJ1-2	NA	NA	TGCAGCGGTTACGAGGGGGGCCCCTATGGCTACACCTTC	CSGYEGGPYGYTF
TRBV7-2	TRBJ2-2	TRBD2	NA	TGTGCCAGCAGCTTAGGCCCCCTTTACTGGAGCGGGAGGGACACCGGGGAGCTGTTTTTT	CASSLGPLYWSGRDTGELFF
TRBV10-3	TRBJ2-3	NA	NA	TGTGCCATCAGCTCGGGGGACCGGGTCATAGATACGCAGTATTTT	CAISSGDRVIDTQYF
TRBV20-1	TRBJ1-1	TRBD1	NA	TGCAGTGCTTCTCAGGGGGATTACACTGAAGCTTTCTTT	CSASQGDYTEAFF
TRBV7-9	TRBJ2-7	TRBD1	NA	TGTGCCAGCAGCCCGAAGGGACAGGCGATCTACGAGCAGTACTTC	CASSPKGQAIYEQYF
TRBV15	TRBJ2-1	TRBD2	NA	TGTGCCACCAGCGAAGGACTAGCGAGTAGAAATGAGCAGTTCTTC	CATSEGLASRNEQFF
TRBV19	TRBJ1-5	NA	NA	TGTGCCACACATTGGGGGGGCTCAGGCAATCAGCCCCAGCATTTT	CATHWGGSGNQPQHF
TRBV7-3	TRBJ2-3	NA	NA	TGTGCCAGCAGCCCATGGGGGGCCCCCGATACGCAGTATTTT	CASSPWGAPDTQYF
TRBV9	TRBJ1-2	NA	NA	TGTGCCAGCAGCGCTACAGGAGCCCCGGTGGATGGCTACACCTTC	CASSATGAPVDGYTF
TRBV12-3/TRBV12-4	TRBJ2-5	NA	few	TGTGCCAGCAGTTCGCCGGGGCTAGCGACACAAGAGACCCAGTACTTC	CASSSPGLATQETQYF
TRBV4-1	TRBJ1-1	NA	NA	TGCGCCAGCAGCCAATTGATGGGGACTGAAGCTTTCTTT	CASSQLMGTEAFF
TRBV7-7	TRBJ2-1	TRBD2	NA	TGTGCTAGCAGCCCTACCCTCCCAGCGGGAGGAATGAATGAGCAGTTCTTC	CASSPTLPAGGMNEQFF
TRBV12-3/TRBV12-4	TRBJ2-2	NA	few	TGTGCCAGCAGTCTGGTCATGGAGTATAGAGTGGACACCGGGGAGCTGTTTTTT	CASSLVMEYRVDTGELFF
TRBV7-8	TRBJ2-3	NA	NA	TGTGCCAGCAGCTTAGCGTGGGAAGGACTCCCCCCCGATACGCAGTATTTT	CASSLAWEGLPPDTQYF
TRBV5-1	TRBJ2-7	TRBD1	NA	TGCGCCAGCAGCTTGGATAGGGGGCACAGCTACGAGCAGTACTTC	CASSLDRGHSYEQYF
TRBV6-1	TRBJ2-7	NA	few	TGTGCCAGCAGTGAAAGACTTGGGTACGAGCAGTACTTC	CASSERLGYEQYF
TRBV12-3/TRBV12-4	TRBJ2-7	TRBD1	few	TGTGCCAGCAGTTCGGGACAGGGGCTAACAGTGGAGTACTTC	CASSSGQGLTVEYF
TRBV5-6	TRBJ2-2	NA	NA	TGTGCCAGCAGCTTGACCCCCGGTGGCACCGGGGAGCTGTTTTTT	CASSLTPGGTGELFF
TRBV7-9	TRBJ2-7	NA	few	TGTGCCAGCACCTTCCAGCACGGGCAGGGAGTCTCCTACGAGCAGTACTTC	CASTFQHGQGVSYEQYF
TRBV19	TRBJ2-7	TRBD1	NA	TGTGCCAGTAGTAGGACAGGGGCGTCCTACGAGCAGTACTTC	CASSRTGASYEQYF
TRBV5-5	TRBJ2-7	NA	NA	TGTGCCAGCAGCTTCCAAAGCTACGAGCAGTACTTC	CASSFQSYEQYF
TRBV5-1	TRBJ2-3	NA	few	TGCGCCAGCAGCTTGGGGGCGGCGGGGCTCCCTAGCACAGATACGCAGTATTTT	CASSLGAAGLPSTDTQYF
TRBV9	TRBJ2-6	TRBD1	NA	TGTGCCAGCAGCGTAGGGAGGACAGGTCCTGGGGCCAACGTCCTGACTTTC	CASSVGRTGPGANVLTF
TRBV27	TRBJ2-7	NA	few	TGTGCCAGCAGTCTGGGTATATTCTACGAGCAGTACTTC	CASSLGIFYEQYF
TRBV5-1	TRBJ2-7	NA	NA	TGCGCCAGCAGCGACGGGACTGGGTCCTACGAGCAGTACTTC	CASSDGTGSYEQYF
TRBV7-9	TRBJ2-5	NA	NA	TGTGCCAGCAGCTTAGTAGGAGCTCAAGAGACCCAGTACTTC	CASSLVGAQETQYF
TRBV10-3	TRBJ2-5	NA	few	TGTGCCATCAGTGAAGGGCGTTGGGAGACCCAGTACTTC	CAISEGRWETQYF
TRBV7-9	TRBJ2-2	TRBD2	NA	TGTGCCAGCAGCCCGGGACTAGCGGTTACCGGGGAGCTGTTTTTT	CASSPGLAVTGELFF
TRBV3-1	TRBJ2-1	TRBD1	NA	TGTGCCAGCAGCCTAAGACAGGGCTTAAACAATGAGCAGTTCTTC	CASSLRQGLNNEQFF
TRBV6-5	TRBJ2-1	NA	few	TGTGCCAGCAGTTGGTCTCGGAGGGGGGACAATGAGCAGTTCTTC	CASSWSRRGDNEQFF